The 3 T cell receptor beta chains below were found in one sample sequenced in a study of vaccination and CD4 T cells after COVID-19. The study sequenced cultured CD4+ T cell DNA using the Oncomine TCR Beta short-read assay. TCRdb used MiXCR to reprocess the PCR reads, holding one entry per CDR3 protein. The table includes approximately 20,000 distinct CDR3 sequences, 30% to 40% detected once. Treatment meaning: roughly ten-day PBMC culture with coronavirus spike peptide pools or control peptides (ViraFEST assay). Their antigens are not known. The sequenced material came from cultured CD4+ T cells from blood. The receptors here all came from a human donor with COVID-19.

The chain couples TRBV29-1 to TRBJ2-5, with 9 bases aligning to TRBD1. The trim removed 6 bases at V and 4 bases at J, leaving 9 bases unmatched. This CDR3 is built from 14 residues. CDR1 is SQVTM and CDR2 is ANQGSEA in the germline V gene. The CDR3 nucleotides are TGCAGCGTGAAGGGACAGGGTTTATCAGAGACCCAGTACTTC. It is translated as CSVKGQGLSETQYF.

The chain is built from TRBV18 and TRBJ1-5; possibly TRBD1 for D (6 bases). The V end was cut by 5 bases, the J end by 6 bases, with 14 bases between. CDR3 length: 14 amino acids. Germline CDR1 KGHSH, CDR2 LQKENI. The CDR3 protein is CASSTGAGAQPQHF. The DNA for the CDR3 is TGTGCCAGCTCAACGGGGGCAGGGGCTCAGCCCCAGCATTTT.

The DNA for the CDR3 is TGTGCCAGCAGCTTCTTGGACGCCTCAACTAATGAAAAACTGTTTTTT. It translates to CASSFLDASTNEKLFF. The J gene is TRBJ1-4, the V gene TRBV28; D remains ambiguous. CDR3 size: 16 residues. The V and J ends lost 6 bases and 0 bases respectively, with 14 bases between them. Germline V gene data show CDR1 as MDHEN and CDR2 as SYDVKM. Based on the CDR3 plus reference TRBV28 and TRBJ1-4, the full variable domain is DVKVTQSSRYLVKRTGEKVFLECVQDMDHENMFWYRQDPGLGLRLIYFSYDVKMKEKGDIPEGYSVSREKKERFSLILESASTNQTSMYLCASSFLDASTNEKLFFGSGTQLSVL.